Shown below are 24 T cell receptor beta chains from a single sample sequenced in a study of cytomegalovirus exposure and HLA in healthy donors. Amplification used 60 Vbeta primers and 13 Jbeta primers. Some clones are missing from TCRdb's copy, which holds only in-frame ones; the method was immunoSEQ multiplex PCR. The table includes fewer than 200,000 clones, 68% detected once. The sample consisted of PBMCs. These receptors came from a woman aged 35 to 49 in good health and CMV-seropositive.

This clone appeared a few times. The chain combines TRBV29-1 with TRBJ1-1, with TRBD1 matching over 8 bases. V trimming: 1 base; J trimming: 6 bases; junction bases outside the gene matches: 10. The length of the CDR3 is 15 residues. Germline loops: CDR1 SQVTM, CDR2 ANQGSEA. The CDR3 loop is CSVEVVTGGVSEAFF. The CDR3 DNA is TGCAGCGTTGAAGTGGTAACAGGGGGGGTTTCTGAAGCTTTCTTT.

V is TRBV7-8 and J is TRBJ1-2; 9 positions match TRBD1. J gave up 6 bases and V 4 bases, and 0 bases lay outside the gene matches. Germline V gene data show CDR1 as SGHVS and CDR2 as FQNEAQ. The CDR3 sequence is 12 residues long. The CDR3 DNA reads TGTGCCAGCAGCTGGACAGGGGATGGCTACACCTTC. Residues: CASSWTGDGYTF.

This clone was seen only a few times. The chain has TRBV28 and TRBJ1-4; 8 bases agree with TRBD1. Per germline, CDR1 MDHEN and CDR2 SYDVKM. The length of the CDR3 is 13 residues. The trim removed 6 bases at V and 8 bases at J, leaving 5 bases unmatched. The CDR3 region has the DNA TGTGCCAGCAGACTGGGACAGGAGGAAAAACTGTTTTTT. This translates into CASRLGQEEKLFF.

CDR3 DNA: TGCGCCAGCAGCCAAGATTCTACAGGGGCCGGGGCCAACGTCCTGACTTTC. Translated: CASSQDSTGAGANVLTF. This chain joins TRBV4-3 and TRBJ2-6; 7 bases map to TRBD1. CDR3 length equals 17 residues. V shed 0 bases, J shed 4 bases, and the junction held 6 bases outside the gene matches. The germline gives CDR1 LGHNA, CDR2 YSLEER.

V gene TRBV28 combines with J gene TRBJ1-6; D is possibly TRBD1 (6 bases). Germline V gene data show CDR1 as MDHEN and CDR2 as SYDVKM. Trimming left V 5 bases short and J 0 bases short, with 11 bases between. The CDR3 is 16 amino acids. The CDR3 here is CASSKLGGSYNSPLHF. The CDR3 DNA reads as TGTGCCAGCAGTAAGCTAGGGGGCTCCTATAATTCACCCCTCCACTTT.

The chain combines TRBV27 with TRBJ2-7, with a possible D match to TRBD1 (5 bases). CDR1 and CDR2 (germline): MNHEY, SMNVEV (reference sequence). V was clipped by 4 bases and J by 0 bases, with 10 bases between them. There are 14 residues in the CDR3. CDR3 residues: CASSSGISSYEQYF. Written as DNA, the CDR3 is TGTGCCAGCAGTTCAGGGATTAGCTCCTACGAGCAGTACTTC.

CDR3 in DNA: TGTGCCAGCAGCTTGTCGACGGGGGGGTCAGATACGCAGTATTTT. The encoded protein is CASSLSTGGSDTQYF. This chain joins TRBV5-6 and TRBJ2-3, with TRBD2 identical over 8 bases. The germline gives CDR1 SGHDT, CDR2 YYEEEE. V was pared by 1 base and J by 4 bases, with 5 bases of the junction left unmatched. This CDR3 region has 15 residues.

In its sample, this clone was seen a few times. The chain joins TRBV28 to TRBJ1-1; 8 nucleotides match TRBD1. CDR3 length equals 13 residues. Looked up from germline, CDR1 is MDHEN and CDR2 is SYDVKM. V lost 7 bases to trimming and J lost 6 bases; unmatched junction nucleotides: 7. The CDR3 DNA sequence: TGTGCCAGCACCTTCGGACAGGGTCCTGAAGCTTTCTTT. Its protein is CASTFGQGPEAFF. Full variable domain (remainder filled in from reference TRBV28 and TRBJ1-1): DVKVTQSSRYLVKRTGEKVFLECVQDMDHENMFWYRQDPGLGLRLIYFSYDVKMKEKGDIPEGYSVSREKKERFSLILESASTNQTSMYLCASTFGQGPEAFFGQGTRLTVV.

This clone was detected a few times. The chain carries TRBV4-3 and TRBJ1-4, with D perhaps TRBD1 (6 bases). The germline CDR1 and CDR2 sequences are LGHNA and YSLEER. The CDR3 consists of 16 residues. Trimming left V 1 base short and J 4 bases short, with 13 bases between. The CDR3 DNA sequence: TGCGCCAGCAGCCAAGTCCCGGACAGATTTAATGAAAAACTGTTTTTT. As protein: CASSQVPDRFNEKLFF.

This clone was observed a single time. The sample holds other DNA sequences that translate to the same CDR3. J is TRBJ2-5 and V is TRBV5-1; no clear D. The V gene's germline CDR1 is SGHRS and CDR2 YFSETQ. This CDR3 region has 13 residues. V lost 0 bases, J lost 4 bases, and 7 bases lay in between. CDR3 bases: TGCGCCAGCAGCTTGGGGGCTCCAGAGACCCAGTACTTC. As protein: CASSLGAPETQYF. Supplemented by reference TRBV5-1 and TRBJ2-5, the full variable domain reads KAGVTQTPRYLIKTRGQQVTLSCSPISGHRSVSWYQQTPGQGLQFLFEYFSETQRNKGNFPGRFSGRQFSNSRSEMNVSTLELGDSALYLCASSLGAPETQYFGPGTRLLVL.

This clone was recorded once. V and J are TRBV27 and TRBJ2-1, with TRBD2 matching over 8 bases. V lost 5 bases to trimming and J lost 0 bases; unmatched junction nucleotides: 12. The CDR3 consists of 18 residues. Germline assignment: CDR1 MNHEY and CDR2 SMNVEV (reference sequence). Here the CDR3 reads CASSIRGVAGSSYNEQFF. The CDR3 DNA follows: TGTGCCAGCAGTATACGGGGGGTAGCGGGGAGCTCCTACAATGAGCAGTTCTTC.

The chain's CDR3 is CASSGGRASDNEQFF. The DNA for the CDR3 is TGTGCCAGCTCCGGCGGGAGGGCCTCGGACAATGAGCAGTTCTTC. This chain connects TRBV7-9 to TRBJ2-1, with 9 bases lining up with TRBD2. The CDR3 runs to 15 residues. V dropped 8 bases and J dropped 5; count of bases not matched to a gene: 10. The V gene's germline CDR1 is SEHNR and CDR2 FQNEAQ (reference sequence).

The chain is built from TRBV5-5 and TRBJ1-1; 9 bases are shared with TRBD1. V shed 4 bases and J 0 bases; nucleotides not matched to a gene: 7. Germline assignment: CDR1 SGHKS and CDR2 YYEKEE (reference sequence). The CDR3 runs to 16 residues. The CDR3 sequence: CASSGRDRAMNTEAFF. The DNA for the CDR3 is TGTGCCAGCAGCGGCCGGGACAGGGCTATGAACACTGAAGCTTTCTTT.

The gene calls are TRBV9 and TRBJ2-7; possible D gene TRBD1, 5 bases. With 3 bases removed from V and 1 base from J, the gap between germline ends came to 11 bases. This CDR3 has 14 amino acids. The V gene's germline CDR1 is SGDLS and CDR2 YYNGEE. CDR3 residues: CASSAQQASYEQYF. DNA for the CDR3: TGTGCCAGCAGCGCTCAACAGGCTTCCTACGAGCAGTACTTC.

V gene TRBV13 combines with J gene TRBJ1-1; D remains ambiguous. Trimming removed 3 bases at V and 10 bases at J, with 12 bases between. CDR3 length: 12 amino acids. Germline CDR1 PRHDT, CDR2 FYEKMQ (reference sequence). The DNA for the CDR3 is TGTGCCAGCAGCTTGTCGGGGAGGCTAGCTTTCTTT. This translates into CASSLSGRLAFF.

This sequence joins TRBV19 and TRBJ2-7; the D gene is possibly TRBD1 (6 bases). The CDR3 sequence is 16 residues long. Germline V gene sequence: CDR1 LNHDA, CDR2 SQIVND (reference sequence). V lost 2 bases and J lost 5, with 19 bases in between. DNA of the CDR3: TGTGCCAGTAGTATATCAGGTCAGGGGAGTATCAACGAGCAGTACTTC. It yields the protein CASSISGQGSINEQYF.

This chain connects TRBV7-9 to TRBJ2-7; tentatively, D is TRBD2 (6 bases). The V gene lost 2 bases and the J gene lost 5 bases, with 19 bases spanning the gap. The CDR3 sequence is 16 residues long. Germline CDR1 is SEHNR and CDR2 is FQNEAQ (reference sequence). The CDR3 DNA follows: TGTGCCAGCAGCTTACTAGCGACTCAGCTGGGGGACGAGCAGTACTTC. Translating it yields CASSLLATQLGDEQYF.

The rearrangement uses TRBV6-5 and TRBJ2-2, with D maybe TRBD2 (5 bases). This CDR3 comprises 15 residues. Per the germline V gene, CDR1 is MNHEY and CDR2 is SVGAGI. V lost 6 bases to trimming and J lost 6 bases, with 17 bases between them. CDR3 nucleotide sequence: TGTGCCAGCAGGCCAGGACCGGACGGGGCCGGGGAGCTGTTTTTT. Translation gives CASRPGPDGAGELFF.

As DNA, the CDR3 is TGCGCCAGCAGCTTCGACAGTTATGGCTACACCTTC. Encoded protein: CASSFDSYGYTF. The V and J genes are TRBV5-1 and TRBJ1-2, with TRBD1 as a possible D gene (5 bases). Germline V CDR1 and CDR2: SGHRS, YFSETQ. The V gene lost 2 bases and the J gene lost 5 bases, with 7 bases spanning the gap. The CDR3 is 12 amino acids.

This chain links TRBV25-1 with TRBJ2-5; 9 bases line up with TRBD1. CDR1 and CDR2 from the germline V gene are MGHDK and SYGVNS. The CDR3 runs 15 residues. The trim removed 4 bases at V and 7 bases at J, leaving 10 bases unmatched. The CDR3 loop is CASSVGQGPVWTQYF. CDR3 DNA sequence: TGTGCCAGCAGTGTAGGACAGGGGCCTGTCTGGACCCAGTACTTC.

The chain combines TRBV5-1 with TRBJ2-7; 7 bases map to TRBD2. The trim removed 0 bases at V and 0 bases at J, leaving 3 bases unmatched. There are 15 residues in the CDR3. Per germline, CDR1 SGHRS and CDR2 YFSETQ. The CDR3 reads CASSLGLAASYEQYF. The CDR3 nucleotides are TGCGCCAGCAGCTTGGGGCTAGCGGCCTCCTACGAGCAGTACTTC.

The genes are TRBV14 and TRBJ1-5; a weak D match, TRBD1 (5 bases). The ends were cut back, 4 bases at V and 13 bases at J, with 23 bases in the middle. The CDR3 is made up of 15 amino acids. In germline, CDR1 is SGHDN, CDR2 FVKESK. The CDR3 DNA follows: TGTGCCAGCAGCCTCCGGGACTTGGGGAATAGCAATCAGCATTTT. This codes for CASSLRDLGNSNQHF.

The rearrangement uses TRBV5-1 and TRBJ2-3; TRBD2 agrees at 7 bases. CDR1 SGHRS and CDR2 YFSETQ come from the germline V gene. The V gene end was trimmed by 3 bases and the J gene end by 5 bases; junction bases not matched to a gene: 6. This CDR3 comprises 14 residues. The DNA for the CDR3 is TGCGCCAGCAGCTCAAGCGGGGTGGTAGATACGCAGTATTTT. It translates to CASSSSGVVDTQYF.

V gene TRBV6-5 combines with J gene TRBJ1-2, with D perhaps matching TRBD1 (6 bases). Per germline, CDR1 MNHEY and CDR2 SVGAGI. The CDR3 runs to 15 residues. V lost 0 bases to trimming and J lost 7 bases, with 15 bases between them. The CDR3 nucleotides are TGTGCCAGCAGTTACTCGAGGGGCAGGGGCGTTGGCTACACCTTC. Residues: CASSYSRGRGVGYTF.